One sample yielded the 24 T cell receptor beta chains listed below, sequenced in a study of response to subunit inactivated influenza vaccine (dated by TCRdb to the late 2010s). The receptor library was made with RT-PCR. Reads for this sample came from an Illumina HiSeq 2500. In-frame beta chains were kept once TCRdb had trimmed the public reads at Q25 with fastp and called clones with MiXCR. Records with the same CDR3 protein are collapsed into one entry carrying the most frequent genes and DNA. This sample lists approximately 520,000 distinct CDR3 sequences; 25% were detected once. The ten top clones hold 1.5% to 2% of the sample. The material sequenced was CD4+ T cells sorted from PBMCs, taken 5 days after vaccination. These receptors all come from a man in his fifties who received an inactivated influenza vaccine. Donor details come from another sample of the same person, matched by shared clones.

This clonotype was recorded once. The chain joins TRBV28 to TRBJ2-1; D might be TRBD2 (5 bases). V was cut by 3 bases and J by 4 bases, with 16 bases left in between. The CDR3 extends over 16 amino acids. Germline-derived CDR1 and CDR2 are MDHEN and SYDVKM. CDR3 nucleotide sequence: TGTGCCAGCAGTTTTCTTTACCCAGCGGATTACAATGAGCAGTTCTTC. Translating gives CASSFLYPADYNEQFF. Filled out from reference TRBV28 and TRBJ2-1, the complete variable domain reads DVKVTQSSRYLVKRTGEKVFLECVQDMDHENMFWYRQDPGLGLRLIYFSYDVKMKEKGDIPEGYSVSREKKERFSLILESASTNQTSMYLCASSFLYPADYNEQFFGPGTRLTVL.

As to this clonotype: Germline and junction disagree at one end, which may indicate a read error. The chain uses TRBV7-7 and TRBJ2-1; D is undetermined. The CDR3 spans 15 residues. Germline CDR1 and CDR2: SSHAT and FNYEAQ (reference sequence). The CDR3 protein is CASSSDQTSYNEQFF. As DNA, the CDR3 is TGTGCTAGCAGCTCGGATCAGACAAGTTACAATGAGCAGTTCTTC.

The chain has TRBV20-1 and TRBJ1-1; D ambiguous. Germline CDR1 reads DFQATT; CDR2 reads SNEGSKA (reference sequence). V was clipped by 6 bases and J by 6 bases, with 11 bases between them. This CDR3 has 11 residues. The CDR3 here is CSAPAYSEAFF. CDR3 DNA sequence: TGCAGTGCCCCGGCTTATTCTGAAGCTTTCTTT.

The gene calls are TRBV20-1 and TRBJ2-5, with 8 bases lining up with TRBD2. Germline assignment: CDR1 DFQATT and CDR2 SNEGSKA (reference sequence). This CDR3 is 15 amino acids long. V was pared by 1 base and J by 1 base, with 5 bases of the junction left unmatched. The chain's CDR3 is CSARGVAGSQETQYF. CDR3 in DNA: TGCAGTGCTAGAGGGGTAGCGGGATCCCAAGAGACCCAGTACTTC.

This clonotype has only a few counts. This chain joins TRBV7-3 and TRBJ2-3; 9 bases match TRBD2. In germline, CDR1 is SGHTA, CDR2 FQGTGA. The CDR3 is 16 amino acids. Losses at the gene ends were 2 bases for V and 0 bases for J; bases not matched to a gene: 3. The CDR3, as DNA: TGTGCCAGCAGCTTAGGACTAGCGTACAGCACAGATACGCAGTATTTT. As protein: CASSLGLAYSTDTQYF. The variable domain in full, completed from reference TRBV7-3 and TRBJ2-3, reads GAGVSQTPSNKVTEKGKYVELRCDPISGHTALYWYRQSLGQGPEFLIYFQGTGAADDSGLPNDRFFAVRPEGSVSTLKIQRTERGDSAVYLCASSLGLAYSTDTQYFGPGTRLTVL.

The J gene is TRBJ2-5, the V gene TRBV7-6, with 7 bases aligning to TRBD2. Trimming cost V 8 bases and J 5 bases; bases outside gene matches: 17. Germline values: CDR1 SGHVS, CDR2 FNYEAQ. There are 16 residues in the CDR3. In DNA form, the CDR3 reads TGTGCCAGCGAAGTAATTCAGGGAGGGGCCGGGGAGACCCAGTACTTC. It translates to CASEVIQGGAGETQYF.

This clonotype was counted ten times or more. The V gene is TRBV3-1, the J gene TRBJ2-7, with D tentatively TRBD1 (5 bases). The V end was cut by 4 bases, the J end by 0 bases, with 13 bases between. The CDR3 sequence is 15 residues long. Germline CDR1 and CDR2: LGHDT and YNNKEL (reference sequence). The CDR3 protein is CASSLRQGVSYEQYF. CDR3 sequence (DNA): TGTGCCAGCAGCCTCCGTCAAGGGGTCTCCTACGAGCAGTACTTC.

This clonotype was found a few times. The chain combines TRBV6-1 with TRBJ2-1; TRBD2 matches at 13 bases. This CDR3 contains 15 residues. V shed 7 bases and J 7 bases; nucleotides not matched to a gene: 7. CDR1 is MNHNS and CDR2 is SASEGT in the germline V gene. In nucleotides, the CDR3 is TGTGCCAGCACGACTAGCGGGAGGAGGGGGAATGAGCAGTTCTTC. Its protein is CASTTSGRRGNEQFF.

CDR3 sequence (DNA): TGTGCCAGCAGCGTAGAGGCCAAGGGGCGCTCACCCCTCCACTTT. Protein product: CASSVEAKGRSPLHF. The chain links TRBV9 to TRBJ1-6, with TRBD1 as a possible D gene (5 bases). The CDR3 has 15 amino acids. V was cut by 0 bases and J by 10 bases, with 14 bases left in between. Germline V gives CDR1 SGDLS, CDR2 YYNGEE.

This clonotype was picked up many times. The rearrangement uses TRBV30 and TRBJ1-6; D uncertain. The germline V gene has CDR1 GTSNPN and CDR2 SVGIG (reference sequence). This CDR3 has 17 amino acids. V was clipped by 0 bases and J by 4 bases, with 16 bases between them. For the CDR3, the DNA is TGTGCCTGGAGTGTACGCCCCCGCCTAATGTATAATTCACCCCTCCACTTT. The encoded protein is CAWSVRPRLMYNSPLHF.

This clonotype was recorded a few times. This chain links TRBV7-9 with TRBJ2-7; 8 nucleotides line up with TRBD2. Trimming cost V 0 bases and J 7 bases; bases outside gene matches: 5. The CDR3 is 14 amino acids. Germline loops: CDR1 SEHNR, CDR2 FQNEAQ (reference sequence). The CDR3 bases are TGTGCCAGCAGCTTAGCCGGGGGACTAGTTGAGCAGTACTTC. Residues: CASSLAGGLVEQYF.

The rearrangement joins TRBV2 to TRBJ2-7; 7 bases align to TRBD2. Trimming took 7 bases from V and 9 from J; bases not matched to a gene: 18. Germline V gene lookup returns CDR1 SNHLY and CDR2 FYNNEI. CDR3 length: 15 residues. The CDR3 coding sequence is TGTGCCAGCAATGATCCGGGACTACGGAACCAGGGGCAGTACTTC. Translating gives CASNDPGLRNQGQYF.

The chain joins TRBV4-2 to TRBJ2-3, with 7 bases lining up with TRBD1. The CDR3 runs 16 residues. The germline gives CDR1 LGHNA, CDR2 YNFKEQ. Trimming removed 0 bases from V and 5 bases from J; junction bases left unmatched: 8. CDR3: CASSQEWGRGLDTQYF. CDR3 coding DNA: TGTGCCAGCAGCCAAGAATGGGGCAGGGGGTTAGATACGCAGTATTTT.

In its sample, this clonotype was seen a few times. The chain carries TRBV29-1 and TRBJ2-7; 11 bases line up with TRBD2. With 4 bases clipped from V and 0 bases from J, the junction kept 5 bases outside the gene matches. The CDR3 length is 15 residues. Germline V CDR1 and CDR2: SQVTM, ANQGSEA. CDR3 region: CSVAGTSGSSYEQYF. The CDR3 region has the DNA TGCAGCGTTGCGGGGACTAGCGGAAGCTCCTACGAGCAGTACTTC.

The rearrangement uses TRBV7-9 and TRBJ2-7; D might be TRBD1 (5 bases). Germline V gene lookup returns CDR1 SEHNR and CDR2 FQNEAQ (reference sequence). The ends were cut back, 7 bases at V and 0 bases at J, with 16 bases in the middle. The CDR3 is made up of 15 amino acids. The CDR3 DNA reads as TGTGCCAGCACCAAAGGGGCCCTCAGCTCCTACGAGCAGTACTTC. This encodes CASTKGALSSYEQYF.

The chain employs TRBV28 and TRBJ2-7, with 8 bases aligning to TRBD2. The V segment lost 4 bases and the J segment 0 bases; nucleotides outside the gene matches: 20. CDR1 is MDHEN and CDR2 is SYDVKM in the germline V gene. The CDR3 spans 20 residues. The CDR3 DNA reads TGTGCCAGCAGTTCGATTACTCCGGAAAGCGGGAGCTCCCTCTCCTACGAGCAGTACTTC. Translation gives CASSSITPESGSSLSYEQYF.

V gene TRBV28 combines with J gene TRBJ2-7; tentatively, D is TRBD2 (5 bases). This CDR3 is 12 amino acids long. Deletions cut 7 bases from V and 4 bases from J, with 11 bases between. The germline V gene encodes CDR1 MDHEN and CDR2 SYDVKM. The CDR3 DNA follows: TGTGCCAGCATCAAGAGCGGTTACGAGCAGTACTTC. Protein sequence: CASIKSGYEQYF.

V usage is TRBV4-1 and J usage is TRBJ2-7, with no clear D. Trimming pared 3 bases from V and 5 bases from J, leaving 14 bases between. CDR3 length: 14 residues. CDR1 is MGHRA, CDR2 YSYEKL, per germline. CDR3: CASSHAGRRDEQYF. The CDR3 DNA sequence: TGCGCCAGCAGCCATGCCGGGCGACGGGACGAGCAGTACTTC.

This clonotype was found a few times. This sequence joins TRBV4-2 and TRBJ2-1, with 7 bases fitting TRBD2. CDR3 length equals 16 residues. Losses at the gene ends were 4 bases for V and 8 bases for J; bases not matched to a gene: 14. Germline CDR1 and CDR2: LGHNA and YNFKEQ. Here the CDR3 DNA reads TGTGCCAGCAGCCGGAAAGGGGCGGGAGTAGACTATGAGCAGTTCTTC. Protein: CASSRKGAGVDYEQFF.

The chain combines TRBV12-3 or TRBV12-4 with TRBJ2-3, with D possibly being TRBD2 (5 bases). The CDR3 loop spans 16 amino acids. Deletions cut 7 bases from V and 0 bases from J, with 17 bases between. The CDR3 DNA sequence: TGTGCCAGCACCCCCTCTGGGAGAACTAGCACAGATACGCAGTATTTT. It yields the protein CASTPSGRTSTDTQYF.

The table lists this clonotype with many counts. The CDR3, as DNA: TGTGCCAGCAGCCTTGGACCTGGACTGTTATCCTACGAGCAGTACTTC. It yields the protein CASSLGPGLLSYEQYF. The chain carries TRBV5-5 and TRBJ2-7; perhaps TRBD2 as D (5 bases). Germline V lookup: CDR1 SGHKS, CDR2 YYEKEE (reference sequence). This CDR3 comprises 16 residues. The V gene lost 4 bases and the J gene lost 1 base, with 18 bases spanning the gap.

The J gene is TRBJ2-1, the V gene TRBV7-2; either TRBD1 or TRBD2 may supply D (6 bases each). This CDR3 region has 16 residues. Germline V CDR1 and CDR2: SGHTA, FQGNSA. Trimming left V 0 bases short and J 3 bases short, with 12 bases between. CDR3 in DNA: TGTGCCAGCAGCTTAGCCGGGGGCGGGTTCTACAATGAGCAGTTCTTC. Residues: CASSLAGGGFYNEQFF.

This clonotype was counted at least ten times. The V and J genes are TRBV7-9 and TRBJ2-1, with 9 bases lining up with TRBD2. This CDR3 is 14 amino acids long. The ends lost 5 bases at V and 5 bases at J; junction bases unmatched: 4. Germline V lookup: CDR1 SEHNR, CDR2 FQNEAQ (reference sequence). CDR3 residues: CASSTSGGHNEQFF. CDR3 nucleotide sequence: TGTGCCAGCAGCACCAGCGGGGGGCACAATGAGCAGTTCTTC. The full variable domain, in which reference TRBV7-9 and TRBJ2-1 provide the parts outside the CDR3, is DTGVSQNPRHKITKRGQNVTFRCDPISEHNRLYWYRQTLGQGPEFLTYFQNEAQLEKSRLLSDRFSAERPKGSFSTLEIQRTEQGDSAMYLCASSTSGGHNEQFFGPGTRLTVL.

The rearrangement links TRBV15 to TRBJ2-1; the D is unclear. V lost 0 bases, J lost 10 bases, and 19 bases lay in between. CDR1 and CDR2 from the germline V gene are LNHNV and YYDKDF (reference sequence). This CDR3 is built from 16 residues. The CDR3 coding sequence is TGTGCCACCAGCAGAGATGACCGGGCAGGAGAAGGGGAGCAGTTCTTC. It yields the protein CATSRDDRAGEGEQFF.